This T cell receptor beta chain was sequenced in a study of T-cell memory formation after mild COVID-19. Study summary: For the most part, TCR clusters were specific to one donor. Study outcomes and limitations: Second-wave clones with a day 37 peak had unconfirmed SARS-CoV-2 specificity.

Constant-segment primers served in 5'RACE that generated TCR alpha and TCR beta cDNA libraries bearing sample barcodes and UMIs. Each CDR3 protein is one row after TCRdb ran MiXCR on the 5' RACE reads. In the table there are hundreds of thousands of distinct CDR3 sequences, approximately 20% of which are singletons. This clonotype has more than one count but fewer than ten. Its antigen remains unidentified. J lost 7 bases, V lost 7 bases, and 10 bases had no gene match. The CDR3 spans 13 residues. CDR1 and CDR2 (germline): SGHRS, YFSETQ. The genes are TRBV5-1 and TRBJ1-2, with TRBD1 matching over 7 bases. Sequenced: PBMCs or a T cell subset sorted from them (not recorded which). The receptor's source is an adult woman who had mild COVID-19 (a few samples of this study predate the infection). Cell type and time point are not known. The CDR3 DNA reads TGCGCCAGCGGACAGGAGCCCACTGGTGGCTACACCTTC. This encodes CASGQEPTGGYTF.